This TCR beta chain originates from a study of blood T cell repertoires in COVID-19 (dated by TCRdb to about 2020). With regard to the full study: Samples covering the acute and convalescent phases of COVID-19 were provided by collaborators in the United States, Italy and Spain. A freely available public database, intended as a resource for researchers studying the immune response to SARS-CoV-2, is where the repertoires were released. The prospective study material was composed of cDNA or gDNA derived from T cells, B-cell-depleted T cells, or PBMCs. The dataset comprised deeply sampled blood TCRbeta repertoires from subjects exposed to, actively infected with, or recovered from COVID-19. A de-identified subject ID, COVID-19 status, age in years and sex were almost always included in the sample metadata. Where available, HLA class I and class II types were obtained from metadata supplied by the sample provider rather than from assay-based typing. The samples were drawn from the first 160 participants of the ongoing ImmuneRACE study and from 950 to 1,500 subjects provided by 6 global collaborators.

Regarding this clone: The antigen it binds to is not known. Base qualities are not at hand, and no much larger clone is one base apart.

Whole blood was collected in K2EDTA tubes by collaborating institutions according to the institutions' own protocols. For TCRbeta analysis, collaborator samples were shipped as frozen whole blood, as isolated PBMCs, or as DNA extracted from either sample type. Overall study results and their limits: The quantity of clinical and demographic metadata differed by source and by participant and was supplied without curation.

The germline ends are 6 bases apart after V is trimmed by 3 bases and J by 1 base. The germline V gene encodes CDR1 SEHNR and CDR2 FQNEAQ (reference sequence). The CDR3 sequence holds 13 residues, the cysteine and phenylalanine included. Left in the record is the CDR3 DNA by itself, 39 bases read in frame from the first base. TCRbeta CDR3 regions were amplified from genomic DNA using the immunoSEQ Assay, a bias-controlled multiplex PCR. Turning to the authors' computational methods: Within the assay, amplification of reference gene primers was used to estimate how many nucleated cells each sample contained. To quantify the absolute abundance of each unique TCRbeta CDR3 rearrangement, sequence reads were collapsed and filtered. For each sample, productive Simpson clonality was calculated by taking the square root of Simpson's diversity index across productive rearrangements. Here the immuneACCESS table is served through TCRdb, limited to in-frame sequences with V and J called. Missing clones are a known gap in these copies; in checked studies unresolved V genes cover under half, and the rest lacks a known reason. Clone size and the V and J calls come from that table; the DNA yielded D and trimming. This sample has some 180,000 clones in its table, and roughly 88% of those were observed once. Less than 15% of the sample rests with the top ten.

The sample consisted of peripheral blood. The clonotype comes from a human donor in a cohort sampled during active COVID-19. The sequence is built from TRBV7-9 and TRBJ1-1, with TRBD1 as a weak D call on 5 bases. For the CDR3, the sequence is CASSFQGNTEAFF. The DNA is TGTGCCAGCAGCTTTCAGGGGAACACTGAAGCTTTCTTT.